This T cell receptor beta chain comes out of a study of T cells in Graves' hyperthyroidism and ophthalmopathy. Regions amplified from RNA transcripts were the TCR beta CDR3 regions. A first-round RT-PCR of the TCR CDR3 used the HTBI primer set. TCRdb analysed the multiplex PCR reads with MiXCR anew, one entry per CDR3 protein. The sample holds around 600,000 distinct CDR3 sequences, 13% to 15% seen once. The CDR3 length is 15 residues. Germline V gene data show CDR1 as SGHTA and CDR2 as FQGNSA. With 4 bases clipped from V and 6 bases from J, the junction kept 6 bases outside the gene matches. Fresh peripheral blood, around 11 ml of it, supplied the PBMCs.

Sequencing was done on a sample of blood. The gene calls are TRBV7-2 and TRBJ1-1; 12 bases map to TRBD1. This sequence originates from a woman between 45 and 60 years old with Graves' ophthalmopathy. For the CDR3, the DNA is TGTGCCAGCAGCTCGGGACAGGGGGCGATGTCTGAAGCTTTCTTT. Translation: CASSSGQGAMSEAFF.